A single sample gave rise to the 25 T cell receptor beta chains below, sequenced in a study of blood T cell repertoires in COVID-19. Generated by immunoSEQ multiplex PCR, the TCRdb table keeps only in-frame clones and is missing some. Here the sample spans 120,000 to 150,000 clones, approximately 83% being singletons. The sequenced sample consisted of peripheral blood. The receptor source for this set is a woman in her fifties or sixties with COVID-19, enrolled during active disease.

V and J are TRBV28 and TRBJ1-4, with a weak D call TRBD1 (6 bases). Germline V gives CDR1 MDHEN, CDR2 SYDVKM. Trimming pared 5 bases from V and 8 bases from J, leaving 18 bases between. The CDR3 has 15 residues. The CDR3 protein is CASSLGGAGREKLFF. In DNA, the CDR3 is TGTGCCAGCAGTCTCGGGGGGGCAGGGAGGGAAAAACTGTTTTTT.

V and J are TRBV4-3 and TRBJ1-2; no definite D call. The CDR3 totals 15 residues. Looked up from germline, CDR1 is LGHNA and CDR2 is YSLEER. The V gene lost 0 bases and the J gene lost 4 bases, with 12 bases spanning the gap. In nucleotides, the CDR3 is TGCGCCAGCAGCCAAGATTCACGGAGCTTCTATGGCTACACCTTC. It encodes CASSQDSRSFYGYTF.

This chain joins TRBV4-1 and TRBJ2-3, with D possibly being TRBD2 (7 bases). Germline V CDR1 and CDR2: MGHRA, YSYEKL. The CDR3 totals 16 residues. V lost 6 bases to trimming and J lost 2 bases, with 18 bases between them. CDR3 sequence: CASRFGGGGATDTQYF. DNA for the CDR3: TGCGCCAGCAGATTTGGAGGAGGGGGGGCCACAGATACGCAGTATTTT.

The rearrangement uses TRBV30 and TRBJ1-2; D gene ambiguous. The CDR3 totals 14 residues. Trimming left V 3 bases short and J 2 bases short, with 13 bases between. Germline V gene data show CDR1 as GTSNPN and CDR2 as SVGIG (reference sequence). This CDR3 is CAWRLLWENYGYTF. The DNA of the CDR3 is TGTGCCTGGAGGCTTCTTTGGGAGAACTATGGCTACACCTTC.

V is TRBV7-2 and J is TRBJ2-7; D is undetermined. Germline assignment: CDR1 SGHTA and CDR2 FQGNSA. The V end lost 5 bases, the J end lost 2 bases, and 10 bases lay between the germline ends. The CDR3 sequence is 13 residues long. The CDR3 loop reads CASSLFTTYEQYF. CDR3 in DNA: TGTGCCAGCAGCCTATTTACGACCTACGAGCAGTACTTC.

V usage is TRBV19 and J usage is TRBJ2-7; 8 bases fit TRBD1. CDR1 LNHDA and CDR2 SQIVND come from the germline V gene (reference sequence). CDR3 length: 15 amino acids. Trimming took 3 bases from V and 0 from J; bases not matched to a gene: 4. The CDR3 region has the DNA TGTGCCAGTAGTATCGGGACAGGATCCTCCTACGAGCAGTACTTC. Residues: CASSIGTGSSYEQYF.

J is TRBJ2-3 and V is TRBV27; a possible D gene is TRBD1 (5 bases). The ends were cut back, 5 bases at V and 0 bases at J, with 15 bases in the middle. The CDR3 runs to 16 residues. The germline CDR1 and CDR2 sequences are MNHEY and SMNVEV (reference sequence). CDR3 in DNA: TGTGCCAGCAGTGTCGGTACACAGGTTAGCACAGATACGCAGTATTTT. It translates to CASSVGTQVSTDTQYF.

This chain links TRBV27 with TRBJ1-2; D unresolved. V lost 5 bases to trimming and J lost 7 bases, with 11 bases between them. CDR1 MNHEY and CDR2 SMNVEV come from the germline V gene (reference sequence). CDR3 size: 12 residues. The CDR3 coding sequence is TGTGCCAGCAGTCTCGGGGAGAGTGGCTACACCTTC. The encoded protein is CASSLGESGYTF.

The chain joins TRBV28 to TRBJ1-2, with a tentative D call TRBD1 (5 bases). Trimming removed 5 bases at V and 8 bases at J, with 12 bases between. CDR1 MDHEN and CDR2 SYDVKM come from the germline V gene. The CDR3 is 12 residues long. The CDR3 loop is CASSGSTDGYTF. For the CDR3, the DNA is TGTGCCAGCAGTGGATCGACAGACGGCTACACCTTC.

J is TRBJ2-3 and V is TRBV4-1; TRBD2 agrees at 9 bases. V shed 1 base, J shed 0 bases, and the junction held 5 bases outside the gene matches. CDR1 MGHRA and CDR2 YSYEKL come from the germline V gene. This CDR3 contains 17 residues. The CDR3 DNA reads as TGCGCCAGCAGCCAAGGGCTAGCGGGGACTAGCACAGATACGCAGTATTTT. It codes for CASSQGLAGTSTDTQYF.

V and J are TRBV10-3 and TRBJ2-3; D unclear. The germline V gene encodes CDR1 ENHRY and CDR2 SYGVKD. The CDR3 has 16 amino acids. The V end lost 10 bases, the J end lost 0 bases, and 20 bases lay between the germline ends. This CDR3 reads CATISSEVSSTDTQYF. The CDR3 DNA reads TGTGCCACCATTTCATCAGAAGTGTCTAGCACAGATACGCAGTATTTT.

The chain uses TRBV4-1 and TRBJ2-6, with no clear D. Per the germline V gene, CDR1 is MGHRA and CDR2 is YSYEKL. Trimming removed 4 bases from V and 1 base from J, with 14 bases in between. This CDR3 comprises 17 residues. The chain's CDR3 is CASSPRHAMSGANVLTF. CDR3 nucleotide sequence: TGCGCCAGCAGCCCCCGACACGCTATGTCTGGGGCCAACGTCCTGACTTTC.

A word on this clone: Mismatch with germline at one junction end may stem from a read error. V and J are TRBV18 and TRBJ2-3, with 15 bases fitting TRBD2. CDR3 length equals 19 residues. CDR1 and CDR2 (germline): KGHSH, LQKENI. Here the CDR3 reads CASSPLPGLAGGPTDTQYF. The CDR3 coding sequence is TGTGCCAGCTCCCCACTACCGGGACTAGCGGGGGGTCCCACAGATACGCAGTATTTT. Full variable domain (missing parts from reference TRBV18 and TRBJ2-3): NAGVMQNPRHLVRRRGQEARLRCSPMKGHSHVYWYRQLPEEGLKFMVYLQKENIIDESGMPKERFSAEFPKEGPSILRIQQVVRGDSAAYFCASSPLPGLAGGPTDTQYFGPGTRLTVL.

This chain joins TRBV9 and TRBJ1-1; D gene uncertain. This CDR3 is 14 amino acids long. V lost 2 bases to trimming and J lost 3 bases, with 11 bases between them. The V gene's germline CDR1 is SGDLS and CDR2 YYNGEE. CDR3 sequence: CASSVSDLYTEAFF. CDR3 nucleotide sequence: TGTGCCAGCAGCGTCAGTGACTTGTACACTGAAGCTTTCTTT.

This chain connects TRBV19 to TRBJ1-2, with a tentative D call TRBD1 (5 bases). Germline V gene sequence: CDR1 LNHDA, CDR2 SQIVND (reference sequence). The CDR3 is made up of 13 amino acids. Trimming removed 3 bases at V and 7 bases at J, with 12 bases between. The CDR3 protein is CASSIGAGAGYTF. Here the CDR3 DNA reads TGTGCCAGTAGTATTGGGGCAGGCGCTGGCTACACCTTC.

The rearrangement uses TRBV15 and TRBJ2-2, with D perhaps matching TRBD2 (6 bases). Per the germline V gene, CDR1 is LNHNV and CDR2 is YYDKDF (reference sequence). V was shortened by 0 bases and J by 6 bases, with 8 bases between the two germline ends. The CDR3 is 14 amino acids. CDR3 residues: CATSRDRGSGELFF. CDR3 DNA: TGTGCCACCAGCAGAGATCGGGGGTCCGGGGAGCTGTTTTTT.

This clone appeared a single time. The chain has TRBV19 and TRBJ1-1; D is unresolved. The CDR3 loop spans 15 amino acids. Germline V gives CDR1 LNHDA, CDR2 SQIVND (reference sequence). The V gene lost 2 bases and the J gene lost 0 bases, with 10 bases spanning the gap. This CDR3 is CASSITPSLNTEAFF. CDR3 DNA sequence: TGTGCCAGTAGTATAACCCCCAGTTTGAACACTGAAGCTTTCTTT.

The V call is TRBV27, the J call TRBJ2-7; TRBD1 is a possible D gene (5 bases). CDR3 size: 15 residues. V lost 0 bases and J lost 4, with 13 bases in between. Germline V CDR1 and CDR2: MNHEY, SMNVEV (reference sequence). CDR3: CASSLSGVTVYEQYF. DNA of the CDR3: TGTGCCAGCAGTTTATCAGGGGTTACCGTATACGAGCAGTACTTC.

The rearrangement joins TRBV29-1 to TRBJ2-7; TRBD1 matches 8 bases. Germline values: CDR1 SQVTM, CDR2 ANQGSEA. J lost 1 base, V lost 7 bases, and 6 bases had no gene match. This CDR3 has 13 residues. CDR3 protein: CSARQGKSYEQYF. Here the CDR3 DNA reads TGCAGCGCAAGACAGGGGAAGTCCTACGAGCAGTACTTC.

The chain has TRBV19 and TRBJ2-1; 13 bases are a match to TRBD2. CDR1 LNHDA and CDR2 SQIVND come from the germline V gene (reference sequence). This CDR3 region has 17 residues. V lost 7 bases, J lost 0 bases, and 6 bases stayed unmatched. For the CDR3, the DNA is TGTGCCAGTAAGCAACTAGCGGGGGGGACCTCCTACAATGAGCAGTTCTTC. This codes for CASKQLAGGTSYNEQFF.

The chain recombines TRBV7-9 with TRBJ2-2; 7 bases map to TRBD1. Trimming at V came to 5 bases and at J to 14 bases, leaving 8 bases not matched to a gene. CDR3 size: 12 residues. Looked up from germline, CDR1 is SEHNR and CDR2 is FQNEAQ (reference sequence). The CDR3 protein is CASSTGQSSLFF. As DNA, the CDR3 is TGTGCCAGCAGCACGGGACAGTCATCTCTGTTTTTT.

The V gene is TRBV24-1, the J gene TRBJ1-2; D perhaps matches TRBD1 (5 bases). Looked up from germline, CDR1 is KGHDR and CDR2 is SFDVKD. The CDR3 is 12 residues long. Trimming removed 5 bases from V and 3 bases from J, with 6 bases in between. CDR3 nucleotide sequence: TGTGCCACCAGTGTAGGGGACTATGGCTACACCTTC. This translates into CATSVGDYGYTF.

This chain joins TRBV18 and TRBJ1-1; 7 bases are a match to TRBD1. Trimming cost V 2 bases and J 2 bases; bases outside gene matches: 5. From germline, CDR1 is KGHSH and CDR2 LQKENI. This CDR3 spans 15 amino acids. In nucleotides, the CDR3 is TGTGCCAGCTCACCATCGAGGGACAGCAACACTGAAGCTTTCTTT. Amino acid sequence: CASSPSRDSNTEAFF.

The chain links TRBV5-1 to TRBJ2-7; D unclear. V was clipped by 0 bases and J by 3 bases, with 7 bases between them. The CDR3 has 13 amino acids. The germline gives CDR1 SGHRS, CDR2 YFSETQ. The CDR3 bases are TGCGCCAGCAGCTTGGGACAAGTCTACGAGCAGTACTTC. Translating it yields CASSLGQVYEQYF.

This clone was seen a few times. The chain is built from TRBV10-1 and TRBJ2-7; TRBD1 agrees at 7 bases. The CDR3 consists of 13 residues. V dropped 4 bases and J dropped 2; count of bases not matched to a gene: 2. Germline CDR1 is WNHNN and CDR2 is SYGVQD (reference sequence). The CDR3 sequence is CASSVGQAYEQYF. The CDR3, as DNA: TGCGCCAGCAGTGTTGGACAGGCCTACGAGCAGTACTTC.